This paragraph reports one TCR beta chain. No antigen is known for it. No clone much larger than this one lies a single base away; base qualities are absent. Every bulk PBMC sample had a fixed 350 ng of DNA loaded. TCR beta CDR3 sequences were amplified from genomic DNA with the immunoSEQ TCRb Assay kit following manufacturer instructions. The KAPA Library Quantification Kit for Illumina platforms was used to quantify pooled libraries by qPCR. Pooled libraries were clustered at 0.6-1.1 pM and sequenced on an Illumina NextSeq 500. The authors' analysis ran thus. TCR data were analyzed with immunoSEQ ANALYZER and the R LymphoSeq package. A rearrangement efficiency score was calculated as productive divided by the sum of productive and non-productive CDR3 sequences. Within each patient, timepoints were compared pairwise for clonality, measured with the Gini coefficient, and for diversity, measured with the Renyi index at alpha=1. In LymphoSeq, clonal relatedness was computed using an edit distance of 3, and repertoire similarity was computed using the Bhattacharyya coefficient. To classify response, a linear discriminant analysis based on week-3 changes in clonality and diversity was built with the R MASS and caret packages. In its TCRdb copy, this immuneACCESS table keeps in-frame sequences only and misses some clones. Where compared with another copy, unresolved V genes explain less than half of these, and the others have no known cause. That table furnishes V, J and clone size, whereas the DNA furnished D and trimming. The sample records approximately 29,000 clones, approximately 80% of which are singletons. 10% of the sample goes to the ten largest clones.

The data originate from a study of blood T cell dynamics during melanoma immunotherapy (dated by TCRdb to 2018 to 2020). Describing the broader study: All patients had metastatic melanoma and were given first-line pembrolizumab or nivolumab plus ipilimumab as standard of care in the United Kingdom. A training cohort was formed from consecutive patients, and a further independent group of patients from the same centre was pooled into an external validation set. To find early correlates of response, the study profiled the peripheral T cell receptor repertoires of patients with metastatic melanoma both before and after one cycle of checkpoint inhibitor therapy. Broader findings and caveats from the paper: The relatively small sample size was acknowledged as potentially limiting generalization of the results. Whether the T cell clones behind the repertoire changes were melanoma-specific or instead reflected general immune activation was something the study could not determine. Unlike progressors, patients who went on to achieve disease control showed a bifurcated reorganization of the PBMC repertoire at W3, with either increased clonality or increased diversity.

Inclusive of the bounding cysteine and phenylalanine, the CDR3 is 15 residues long. The DNA shown is the 45-base CDR3, in frame from base 1. CDR1 and CDR2 are read off the germline V gene as SGHTA and FQGTGA. The trim is 6 bases for V and 2 bases for J, with a gap of 17 bases between the germline ends. This specimen's time point label, per the study, means: week 3, after first cycle of checkpoint inhibitor. Blood samples were taken at two points: before treatment (T0) and at week 3 (W3), which came after the first cycle of checkpoint blockade. Except for two patients with rapid clinical progression, response was assessed 12 weeks after the first infusion by RECIST 1.1; disease control meant complete response, partial response or stable disease. Any patient who had received prior systemic cancer treatment, was on concomitant immunosuppressant therapy or had synchronous other active malignancies was excluded. Both bulk PBMC and plasma cell-free DNA were sequenced for TCR beta so that circulating cells and T cell turnover could be tracked. PBMC were isolated from blood with Lymphoprep and SepMate tubes, followed by red cell lysis. DNA from PBMC and sorted T cell subsets was extracted with QIAamp DNA Blood Mini kits.

This sequence originates from a human donor with melanoma. The chain uses TRBV7-3 and TRBJ2-7; tentative D gene TRBD2, with 5 bases matching. Sequences were derived from blood, sampled from a patient treated with checkpoint blockade. The CDR3 protein: CASSPFGLKAYEQYF. DNA sequence: TGTGCCAGCAGTCCTTTCGGACTTAAGGCCTACGAGCAGTACTTC.